Below are 16 T cell receptor beta chains sequenced from a single sample in a study of T-cell memory formation after mild COVID-19. MiXCR was run by TCRdb on the 5' RACE reads, yielding one entry per CDR3 protein. Among approximately 290,000 distinct CDR3 sequences, around a sixth were seen once, and the ten largest hold about a fifth. The sequenced sample was PBMCs or a T cell subset sorted from them (not recorded which). All receptors derive from a young man who had mild COVID-19 (a few samples of this study predate the infection). Cell type and time point are not known.

For this clonotype: Its ends do not fully match the called genes, so a read error is possible. The V call is TRBV20-1, the J call TRBJ2-1; possible D gene TRBD2, 5 bases. Looked up from germline, CDR1 is DFQATT and CDR2 is SNEGSKA (reference sequence). The CDR3 runs 10 residues. The CDR3 reads CSARSPYGVF. The CDR3 bases are TGCAGTGCTAGAAGCCCCTACGGGGTCTTC.

This sequence joins TRBV10-3 and TRBJ2-7; D is possibly TRBD2 (6 bases). Deletions cut 11 bases from V and 4 bases from J, with 15 bases between. CDR1 and CDR2 from the germline V gene are ENHRY and SYGVKD. The CDR3 totals 12 residues. The CDR3 DNA reads as TGTGCCGCTAGGAGGGGCGATTACGAGCAGTACGTC. This translates into CAARRGDYEQYV.

This clonotype was detected many times. V is TRBV5-1 and J is TRBJ2-1; the match to TRBD1 covers 9 bases. Per germline, CDR1 SGHRS and CDR2 YFSETQ. V was clipped by 0 bases and J by 7 bases; unmatched bases: 8. CDR3 length equals 16 residues. The CDR3 reads CASSLDLPGQGNEQFF. The CDR3 DNA reads as TGCGCCAGCAGCTTGGATTTACCGGGACAGGGAAATGAGCAGTTCTTC.

The rearrangement links TRBV6-6 to TRBJ2-3, with TRBD2 identical over 8 bases. The CDR3 contains 15 residues. V shed 0 bases and J 6 bases; nucleotides not matched to a gene: 5. The germline gives CDR1 MNHNY, CDR2 SVGAGI (reference sequence). The CDR3 protein is CASSYSISGGDTQYF. CDR3 DNA: TGTGCCAGCAGTTACTCGATCAGCGGGGGTGATACGCAGTATTTT.

The gene calls are TRBV6-2 or TRBV6-3 and TRBJ2-7, with 11 bases fitting TRBD2. The CDR3 loop spans 13 amino acids. The J segment lost 3 bases and the V segment lost 8 bases, leaving 3 bases of the junction unmatched. In germline, CDR1 is MNHEY, CDR2 SVGEGT. The CDR3 nucleotides are TGTGCCAGCGGACTAGCGGGCGACTACGAGCAGTACGTC. This encodes CASGLAGDYEQYV.

This clonotype came up a few times. At one end, the junction sequence differs from germline, possibly due to a read error. This chain connects TRBV7-7 to TRBJ2-3; D unresolved. Germline loops: CDR1 SSHAT, CDR2 FNYEAQ (reference sequence). CDR3 length equals 14 residues. For the CDR3, the DNA is TGTGCTAGCAGCCAAAAAGACAGCACAGATACGCAGTATTTT. As protein: CASSQKDSTDTQYF.

This clonotype turned up a few times. This chain joins TRBV7-9 and TRBJ2-4; 8 bases are shared with TRBD1. CDR3 length: 17 amino acids. In germline, CDR1 is SEHNR, CDR2 FQNEAQ (reference sequence). Trimming cost V 5 bases and J 5 bases; bases outside gene matches: 14. In nucleotides, the CDR3 is TGTGCCAGCAGCCTCCTCATTGGACAGGGTTACGAAAACATTCAGTACTTC. Translation gives CASSLLIGQGYENIQYF.

The CDR3 protein is CASSPGGQGGSQPQHF. The CDR3, as DNA: TGTGCCAGCAGCCCGGGAGGGCAGGGAGGGAGTCAGCCCCAGCATTTT. The V gene is TRBV7-9, the J gene TRBJ1-5; D is perhaps TRBD1 (5 bases). CDR1 is SEHNR and CDR2 is FQNEAQ in the germline V gene (reference sequence). The CDR3 sequence is 16 residues long. With 5 bases removed from V and 6 bases from J, the gap between germline ends came to 20 bases. The full variable domain, completed using reference TRBV7-9 and TRBJ1-5, is DTGVSQNPRHKITKRGQNVTFRCDPISEHNRLYWYRQTLGQGPEFLTYFQNEAQLEKSRLLSDRFSAERPKGSFSTLEIQRTEQGDSAMYLCASSPGGQGGSQPQHFGDGTRLSIL.

This clonotype has a handful of counts. J is TRBJ2-1 and V is TRBV5-1; no definite D call. This CDR3 contains 16 residues. The V end lost 0 bases, the J end lost 5 bases, and 15 bases lay between the germline ends. Germline values: CDR1 SGHRS, CDR2 YFSETQ. CDR3 in DNA: TGCGCCAGCAGCTTGGCCTTCTACCGGAAACACAATGAGCAGTTCTTC. Protein: CASSLAFYRKHNEQFF.

The table lists this clonotype with a few counts. The chain combines TRBV6-6 with TRBJ1-1; D perhaps matches TRBD1 (5 bases). CDR1 is MNHNY, CDR2 SVGAGI, per germline (reference sequence). The CDR3 loop spans 14 amino acids. Trimming took 2 bases from V and 8 from J, leaving 15 bases between them. The DNA of the CDR3 is TGTGCCAGCAGTTACCTTTGGTCTGGGACCGAAGCTTTCTTT. It translates to CASSYLWSGTEAFF.

This clonotype was observed many times. The genes are TRBV5-1 and TRBJ2-3; TRBD1 matches at 12 bases. Germline V gives CDR1 SGHRS, CDR2 YFSETQ. V shed 4 bases and J 5 bases; nucleotides not matched to a gene: 5. The CDR3 is 15 residues long. The CDR3 region is CASSGGQGAGDTQYF. In nucleotides, the CDR3 is TGCGCCAGCAGCGGGGGACAGGGGGCCGGAGATACGCAGTATTTT.

This clonotype was counted between two and nine times. The chain combines TRBV18 with TRBJ2-7; D not resolved. V dropped 1 base and J dropped 2 bases, with 9 bases sitting between them. From germline, CDR1 is KGHSH and CDR2 LQKENI. This CDR3 region has 14 residues. CDR3 residues: CASSPRQDAYEQYV. Here the CDR3 DNA reads TGTGCCAGCTCACCACGGCAAGACGCCTACGAGCAGTACGTC.

The chain combines TRBV5-5 with TRBJ2-5; the D is unclear. The CDR3 is 14 residues long. Germline lookup yields CDR1 SGHKS and CDR2 YYEKEE (reference sequence). Trimming took off 2 bases at V and 4 bases at J, with 12 bases between the two ends. This CDR3 is CASSFRWQVETQYF. The CDR3 DNA follows: TGTGCCAGCAGCTTCCGATGGCAGGTAGAGACCCAGTACTTC.

This clonotype was recorded many times. The chain joins TRBV25-1 to TRBJ2-2, with D perhaps given as TRBD1 or TRBD2 (5 bases each). Trimming took off 1 base at V and 7 bases at J, with 7 bases between the two ends. The germline CDR1 and CDR2 sequences are MGHDK and SYGVNS. The CDR3 runs to 13 residues. The CDR3 loop is CASSESGGGELFF. The CDR3 region has the DNA TGTGCCAGCAGTGAATCTGGGGGCGGGGAGCTGTTTTTT.

DNA of the CDR3: TGTGCCAGCAGTAACACCGGGACAGGGGACACCGGGGAGCTGTTTTTT. It codes for CASSNTGTGDTGELFF. V gene TRBV6-6 combines with J gene TRBJ2-2; the match to TRBD1 covers 10 bases. The CDR3 extends over 16 amino acids. CDR1 and CDR2 (germline): MNHNY, SVGAGI (reference sequence). V lost 5 bases to trimming and J lost 3 bases; unmatched junction nucleotides: 6.

A few counts support this clonotype. The chain recombines TRBV19 with TRBJ2-7, with TRBD2 as a possible D gene (6 bases). V lost 5 bases, J lost 7 bases, and 12 bases lay in between. Germline V gene lookup returns CDR1 LNHDA and CDR2 SQIVND (reference sequence). CDR3 length: 12 amino acids. The CDR3 DNA reads as TGTGCCAGTAGTCGCCTTGGGGGGGAGCAGTACTTC. It translates to CASSRLGGEQYF.